These 5 T cell receptor beta chains originate from one sample sequenced in a study of T-cell memory formation after mild COVID-19. TCRdb re-derived calls from the 5' RACE reads in MiXCR, one entry per CDR3 protein. The repertoire holds 550,000 to 600,000 distinct CDR3 sequences, less than 25% seen once, with around 9.2% in the top ten. The material sequenced was PBMCs or a T cell subset sorted from them (not recorded which). These TCRs come from an adult woman who had mild COVID-19 (a few samples of this study predate the infection). Cell type and time point are not known.

In this sample, this clonotype turned up a few times. The rearrangement links TRBV4-2 to TRBJ2-3; TRBD2 aligns across 8 bases. V lost 0 bases and J lost 5; bases outside the gene matches: 10. The CDR3 is 17 amino acids. CDR1 and CDR2 (germline): LGHNA, YNFKEQ. This CDR3 is CASSQDLPGTRRDTQYF. In nucleotides, the CDR3 is TGTGCCAGCAGCCAAGATCTCCCCGGGACTAGGAGAGATACGCAGTATTTT.

This clonotype was seen a handful of times. The CDR3 bases are TGTGCCAGTAGTATATCTTTCCCGGGGGCGAACACCGGGGAGCTGTTTTTT. This codes for CASSISFPGANTGELFF. V is TRBV19 and J is TRBJ2-2, with D possibly TRBD2 on 6 matching bases. This CDR3 contains 17 residues. CDR1 and CDR2 from the germline V gene are LNHDA and SQIVND (reference sequence). V lost 2 bases, J lost 0 bases, and 13 bases lay in between.

This chain links TRBV5-5 with TRBJ2-7, with TRBD1 as a possible D gene (6 bases). Germline V lookup: CDR1 SGHKS, CDR2 YYEKEE (reference sequence). This CDR3 comprises 15 residues. Trimming took off 2 bases at V and 0 bases at J, with 12 bases between the two ends. The CDR3 region has the DNA TGTGCCAGCAGCTTTGTACAGGGAACCTCCTACGAGCAGTACTTC. It is translated as CASSFVQGTSYEQYF.

The chain couples TRBV6-5 to TRBJ2-7, with 9 nucleotides matching TRBD2. This CDR3 is built from 17 residues. J was trimmed by 4 bases and V by 6 bases; bases with no gene match: 16. In germline, CDR1 is MNHEY, CDR2 SVGAGI. For the CDR3, the DNA is TGTGCCAGCAGAATCGCTGGGGCTAGCGGGGCCGCTTACGAGCAGTACTTC. The encoded protein is CASRIAGASGAAYEQYF.

The chain has TRBV6-5 and TRBJ1-1; 9 positions agree with TRBD1. The CDR3 covers 15 residues. V was pared by 2 bases and J by 4 bases, with 5 bases of the junction left unmatched. Germline V gene lookup returns CDR1 MNHEY and CDR2 SVGAGI. The CDR3 DNA follows: TGTGCCAGCAGTTACACAGGGGGCGCGGGCACTGAAGCTTTCTTT. Translated: CASSYTGGAGTEAFF.